This TCR beta chain was found in a study of T cells after posttransplantation cyclophosphamide. General study findings and limits: Blood and skin or GI T cell repertoires showed limited TRB overlap.

For this clone: Its antigen is not known.

CDR3 length equals 16 residues. Germline V gene data show CDR1 as SEHNR and CDR2 as FQNEAQ (reference sequence). The ends were cut back, 5 bases at V and 3 bases at J, with 20 bases in the middle. The data were produced by immunoSEQ multiplex PCR, yet TCRdb's version contains in-frame clones alone and is incomplete. The sample is made up of about 15,000 clones, none counted only once. Busulfan-fludarabine conditioning, marrow transplant, and cyclophosphamide on days +3 and +4 were administered. The chain couples TRBV7-9 to TRBJ2-7, with unresolved D. The specimen was PBMCs, collected approximately 1,200 days after allogeneic stem cell transplant with posttransplant cyclophosphamide. The sequence was obtained from a female patient aged 35-55 years who received an allogeneic stem cell transplant from a related donor, was CMV-positive, and had no GVHD. Certain T cells may be donor cells from the graft. The CDR3 nucleotides are TGTGCCAGCAGCCAAACCCGTAATGTTCGGTACTACGAGCAGTACTTC. Translation gives CASSQTRNVRYYEQYF.